Shown below are 8 T cell receptor beta chains from a single sample sequenced in a study of blood T cell repertoires in COVID-19. Clones were read by immunoSEQ multiplex PCR, and TCRdb kept only the in-frame ones, dropping some. The sample has some 150,000 clones, about 83% seen once. Sequenced material: peripheral blood. These receptors were obtained from a human donor in a cohort sampled during active COVID-19.

V usage is TRBV30 and J usage is TRBJ2-5; D unclear. V lost 2 bases and J 4 bases, leaving 8 bases between the germline ends. The CDR3 extends over 12 amino acids. Germline V gives CDR1 GTSNPN, CDR2 SVGIG (reference sequence). The CDR3 bases are TGTGCCTGGAGTTATTTCGGAGAGACCCAGTACTTC. It encodes CAWSYFGETQYF.

The count of this clone is one. The V call is TRBV4-1, the J call TRBJ1-1; D is unclear. The germline CDR1 and CDR2 sequences are MGHRA and YSYEKL. CDR3 length: 15 amino acids. V was cut by 0 bases and J by 5 bases, with 13 bases left in between. The CDR3 here is CASSQDRRGRTEAFF. In DNA, the CDR3 is TGCGCCAGCAGCCAAGATCGGCGCGGTAGGACTGAAGCTTTCTTT.

This chain links TRBV21-1 with TRBJ2-1; TRBD2, as called in the table, went unchecked against the DNA. TRBV21-1 is described as a pseudogene. There are 18 residues in the CDR3. The CDR3 nucleotides are TGTGCCAGCAGCAAAGAGAGGTTGGAGGGAGGGCCCTACAATGAGCAGTTCTTC. Amino acids: CASSKERLEGGPYNEQFF.

This chain uses TRBV3-1 (or the pseudogene TRBV3-2) with TRBJ2-3, with TRBD2 as a possible D gene (6 bases). CDR3 length equals 14 residues. V was shortened by 4 bases and J by 1 base, with 9 bases between the two germline ends. Germline V gene sequence: CDR1 LGHDT, CDR2 YNNKEL (reference sequence). The CDR3 here is CASSRAGRTDTQYF. For the CDR3, the DNA is TGTGCCAGCAGCCGAGCGGGCCGCACAGATACGCAGTATTTT.

The CDR3 sequence: CASTKEPPWTGGTEAFF. In nucleotides, the CDR3 is TGTGCCAGCACTAAAGAACCTCCTTGGACAGGGGGCACTGAAGCTTTCTTT. The V call is TRBV27, the J call TRBJ1-1, with 10 nucleotides matching TRBD1. This CDR3 has 17 amino acids. Germline-derived CDR1 and CDR2 are MNHEY and SMNVEV (reference sequence). Trimming removed 7 bases from V and 4 bases from J; junction bases left unmatched: 15.

J is TRBJ2-7 and V is TRBV7-3; TRBD1 aligns across 7 bases. CDR1 is SGHTA, CDR2 FQGTGA, per germline. This CDR3 comprises 13 residues. V dropped 2 bases and J dropped 6; count of bases not matched to a gene: 4. The CDR3 region is CASSLGTVGEQYF. The CDR3 DNA follows: TGTGCCAGCAGCTTAGGGACAGTGGGCGAGCAGTACTTC.

The chain couples TRBV28 to TRBJ1-6; D remains unclear. The CDR3 is made up of 13 amino acids. The V end was cut by 9 bases, the J end by 0 bases, with 6 bases between. CDR1 is MDHEN, CDR2 SYDVKM, per germline. The CDR3: CASLSSYNSPLHF. DNA for the CDR3: TGTGCCAGTCTCAGCTCCTATAATTCACCCCTCCACTTT. The variable domain in full, with the rest retrieved from reference TRBV28 and TRBJ1-6, is DVKVTQSSRYLVKRTGEKVFLECVQDMDHENMFWYRQDPGLGLRLIYFSYDVKMKEKGDIPEGYSVSREKKERFSLILESASTNQTSMYLCASLSSYNSPLHFGNGTRLTVT.

The DNA for the CDR3 is TGTGCCAGTAGTACCCAACAGGGATTAAATCAGCCCCAGCATTTT. It translates to CASSTQQGLNQPQHF. This chain uses TRBV19 with TRBJ1-5; D may be TRBD1 (6 bases). V lost 4 bases and J 4 bases, leaving 14 bases between the germline ends. CDR1 is LNHDA and CDR2 is SQIVND in the germline V gene (reference sequence). The CDR3 has 15 amino acids.